This TCR beta chain was recorded in a study of CD8+ T cells in alopecia areata. Overall study results and limits: Normal skin contains resident alphabeta T cells, and these are also sequenced in scalp samples. The study found higher clonality in lesional than normal scalp, especially in alopecia totalis/universalis.

The germline gives CDR1 GTSNPN, CDR2 SVGIG (reference sequence). CDR3 length: 13 amino acids. The germline V and J ends were trimmed by 5 bases and 3 bases, with 13 bases remaining between them. RNA was isolated and reverse transcribed to cDNA, the sequencing template. The method was immunoSEQ multiplex PCR; TCRdb's version includes in-frame clones alone and lacks a portion of them. The sample carries 140,000 or so clones, 40% to 65% recorded once. The sample holds a few counts of this clone. Its antigen is not identified. Peripheral blood, together with lesional scalp punch biopsies, was collected from alopecia areata patients. Starting from PBMCs, sorting isolated CD4+ and CD8+ T cells.

The rearrangement joins TRBV30 to TRBJ1-1; no firm D call. The material was CD4+ T cells sorted from blood, obtained at week 0. The clonotype originates from a human donor with alopecia areata. This chain's CDR3 is CAWDLGPYTEAFF. The CDR3 DNA follows: TGTGCCTGGGATCTGGGCCCTTACACTGAAGCTTTCTTT.